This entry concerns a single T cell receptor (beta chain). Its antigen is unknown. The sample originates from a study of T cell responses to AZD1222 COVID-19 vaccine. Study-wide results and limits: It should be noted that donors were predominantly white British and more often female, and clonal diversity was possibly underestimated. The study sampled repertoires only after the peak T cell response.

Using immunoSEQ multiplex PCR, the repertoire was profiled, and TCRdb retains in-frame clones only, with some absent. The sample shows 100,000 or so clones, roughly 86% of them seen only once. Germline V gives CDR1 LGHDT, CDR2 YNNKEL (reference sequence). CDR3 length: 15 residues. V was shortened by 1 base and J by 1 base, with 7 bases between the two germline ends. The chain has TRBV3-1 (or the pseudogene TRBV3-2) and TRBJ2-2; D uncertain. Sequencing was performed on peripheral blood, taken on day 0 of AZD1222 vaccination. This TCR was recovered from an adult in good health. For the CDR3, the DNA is TGTGCCAGCAGCCAAGGAGAGCGGAACACCGGGGAGCTGTTTTTT. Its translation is CASSQGERNTGELFF.